The 12 T cell receptor beta chains below were found in one sample sequenced in a study of blood T cell repertoires in COVID-19. The data were produced by immunoSEQ multiplex PCR, yet TCRdb's version contains in-frame clones alone and is incomplete. The sample yields more than 70,000 clones, roughly 90% seen once. Sequenced sample: peripheral blood. Receptor source: a woman between 45 and 60 years old with active or convalescent COVID-19.

The chain is built from TRBV7-8 and TRBJ2-7; TRBD1 matches at 10 bases. From germline, CDR1 is SGHVS and CDR2 FQNEAQ. The CDR3 spans 16 residues. The V and J ends lost 4 bases and 2 bases, in that order; junction bases with no gene match: 8. CDR3 sequence (DNA): TGTGCCAGCAGCTCCAGGGGGGGACAGGGGACCTACGAGCAGTACTTC. It yields the protein CASSSRGGQGTYEQYF.

This chain links TRBV6-6 with TRBJ1-1, with TRBD1 matching over 8 bases. Germline loops: CDR1 MNHNY, CDR2 SVGAGI (reference sequence). The CDR3 contains 15 residues. V trimming: 4 bases; J trimming: 1 base; junction bases outside the gene matches: 5. The CDR3 sequence is CASSSPGQANTEAFF. The CDR3 DNA is TGTGCCAGCAGTTCCCCGGGACAGGCGAACACTGAAGCTTTCTTT.

The table lists this clone with a count of one. The chain is built from TRBV5-1 and TRBJ1-1; perhaps TRBD1 as D (5 bases). This CDR3 has 15 amino acids. The germline V gene encodes CDR1 SGHRS and CDR2 YFSETQ. V lost 0 bases and J lost 5, with 14 bases in between. The chain's CDR3 is CASSLDRGSFTEAFF. CDR3 bases: TGCGCCAGCAGCTTGGATCGGGGGTCCTTTACTGAAGCTTTCTTT.

This chain connects TRBV7-2 to TRBJ1-5, with 7 bases that match TRBD1. V gave up 5 bases and J gave up 6 bases; unmatched junction bases: 7. CDR3 size: 14 residues. CDR1 SGHTA and CDR2 FQGNSA come from the germline V gene. The CDR3 protein is CASSLRQGGQPQHF. In DNA form, the CDR3 reads TGTGCCAGCAGCCTAAGACAGGGAGGTCAGCCCCAGCATTTT.

In DNA, the CDR3 is TGTGCCACCAGTGATATGGGACAGAAAAAAGAGACCCAGTACTTC. Amino acids: CATSDMGQKKETQYF. This chain uses TRBV24-1 with TRBJ2-5; TRBD1 matches at 7 bases. Per the germline V gene, CDR1 is KGHDR and CDR2 is SFDVKD. Trimming removed 3 bases from V and 3 bases from J; junction bases left unmatched: 6. The CDR3 consists of 15 residues.

This sequence joins TRBV11-3 and TRBJ2-1; 15 bases agree with TRBD2. Germline loops: CDR1 SGHNT, CDR2 YENEEA. V gave up 1 base and J gave up 4 bases; unmatched junction bases: 5. CDR3 length: 18 amino acids. DNA of the CDR3: TGTGCCAGCAGCTTAGCCGGGACTAGCGGGGGGAATTACAATGAGCAGTTCTTC. Amino acid sequence: CASSLAGTSGGNYNEQFF. The full variable domain, rest sourced from reference TRBV11-3 and TRBJ2-1, is EAGVVQSPRYKIIEKKQPVAFWCNPISGHNTLYWYLQNLGQGPELLIRYENEEAVDDSQLPKDRFSAERLKGVDSTLKIQPAELGDSAVYLCASSLAGTSGGNYNEQFFGPGTRLTVL.

This chain uses TRBV29-1 with TRBJ2-3; D is perhaps TRBD2 (5 bases). The CDR3 covers 12 residues. Germline V gene sequence: CDR1 SQVTM, CDR2 ANQGSEA. The V end was cut by 5 bases, the J end by 0 bases, with 6 bases between. CDR3 nucleotide sequence: TGCAGCGTTAGCGGTAGCACAGATACGCAGTATTTT. This sequence encodes CSVSGSTDTQYF.

This clone was picked up a small number of times. The chain employs TRBV6-6 and TRBJ2-7; D perhaps matches TRBD2 (6 bases). The CDR3 covers 13 residues. Per the germline V gene, CDR1 is MNHNY and CDR2 is SVGAGI (reference sequence). Trimming took off 6 bases at V and 4 bases at J, with 13 bases between the two ends. This CDR3 is CASRDGTSYEQYF. The CDR3 DNA reads as TGTGCCAGCAGGGACGGGACTTCTTACGAGCAGTACTTC.

This clone occurred once. Other DNA sequences from this sample encode an identical CDR3 as well. The V and J genes are TRBV29-1 and TRBJ1-1; D not certain. Trimming shortened V by 3 bases and J by 1 base, and 6 bases separated the two germline ends. Germline values: CDR1 SQVTM, CDR2 ANQGSEA. The length of the CDR3 is 12 residues. CDR3 bases: TGCAGCGTTGACCGGGGGAACACTGAAGCTTTCTTT. Encoded protein: CSVDRGNTEAFF.

This sequence joins TRBV2 and TRBJ2-7; D is ambiguous. The V gene's germline CDR1 is SNHLY and CDR2 FYNNEI. The CDR3 spans 14 residues. V lost 7 bases and J lost 3, with 16 bases in between. The CDR3 here is CASTPSAANYEQYF. Here the CDR3 DNA reads TGTGCCAGCACCCCCTCTGCGGCCAACTACGAGCAGTACTTC.

The chain uses TRBV10-3 and TRBJ2-2; D remains unclear. The V gene lost 11 bases and the J gene lost 1 base, with 8 bases spanning the gap. Germline CDR1 reads ENHRY; CDR2 reads SYGVKD. The CDR3 extends over 12 amino acids. CDR3 sequence (DNA): TGTGCCGCCTCGGGGAACACCGGGGAGCTGTTTTTT. It is translated as CAASGNTGELFF.

The chain recombines TRBV5-4 with TRBJ1-2; 9 nucleotides match TRBD1. The germline V gene has CDR1 SGHNT and CDR2 YYREEE (reference sequence). CDR3 length: 14 residues. The ends lost 0 bases at V and 8 bases at J; junction bases unmatched: 5. CDR3 nucleotides: TGTGCCAGCAGCTTGGAACAGGGGGCAGGCGGCTACACCTTC. Translating it yields CASSLEQGAGGYTF. Looking up the rest from reference TRBV5-4 and TRBJ1-2 gives the full variable domain: ETGVTQSPTHLIKTRGQQVTLRCSSQSGHNTVSWYQQALGQGPQFIFQYYREEENGRGNFPPRFSGLQFPNYSSELNVNALELDDSALYLCASSLEQGAGGYTFGSGTRLTVV.